This T cell receptor beta chain appears in the sequencing data of a study of blood T cell repertoires in COVID-19. Donors of Cohort 3 who recovered were those that had two negative PCRs, clearance, or symptom resolution. Profiled with immunoSEQ multiplex PCR; TCRdb holds only in-frame clones, not every one. Among around 300,000 clones listed, 88% were seen once. This receptor was identified in a man aged 25-40 years who had recovered from COVID-19. The specimen was PBMCs or T cells enriched from blood (not recorded which).

This CDR3 reads CASSLEEGSGQPQHF. The CDR3 region has the DNA TGTGCCAGCAGTTTGGAGGAGGGGTCGGGGCAGCCCCAGCATTTT. The V and J genes are TRBV27 and TRBJ1-5, with TRBD1 as a possible D gene (5 bases). This CDR3 has 15 residues. Germline CDR1 is MNHEY and CDR2 is SMNVEV (reference sequence). V was shortened by 3 bases and J by 7 bases, with 16 bases between the two germline ends.